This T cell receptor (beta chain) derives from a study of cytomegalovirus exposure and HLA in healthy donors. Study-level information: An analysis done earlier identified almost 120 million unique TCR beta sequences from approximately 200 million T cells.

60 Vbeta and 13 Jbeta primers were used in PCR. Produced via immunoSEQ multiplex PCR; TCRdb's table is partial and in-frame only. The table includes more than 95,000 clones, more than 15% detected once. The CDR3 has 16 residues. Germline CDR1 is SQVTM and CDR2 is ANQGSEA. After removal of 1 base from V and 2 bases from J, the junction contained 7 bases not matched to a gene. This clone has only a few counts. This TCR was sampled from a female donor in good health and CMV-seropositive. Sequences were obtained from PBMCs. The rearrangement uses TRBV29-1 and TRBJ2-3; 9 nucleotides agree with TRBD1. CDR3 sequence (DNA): TGCAGCGTTGAAGGGACAGGGGTTCACCTCACAGATACGCAGTATTTT. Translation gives CSVEGTGVHLTDTQYF.